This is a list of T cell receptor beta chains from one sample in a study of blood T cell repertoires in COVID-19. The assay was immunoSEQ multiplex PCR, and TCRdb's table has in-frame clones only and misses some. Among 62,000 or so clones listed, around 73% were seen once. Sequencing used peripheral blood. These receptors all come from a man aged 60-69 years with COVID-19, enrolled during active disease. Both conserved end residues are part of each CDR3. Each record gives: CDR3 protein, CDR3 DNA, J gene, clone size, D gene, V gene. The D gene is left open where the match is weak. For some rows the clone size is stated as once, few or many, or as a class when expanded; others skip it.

CDR3: CASSLQGAYNEQFF; DNA: TGTGCCAGCAGCTTACAGGGGGCTTACAATGAGCAGTTCTTC; J: TRBJ2-1; size: .; D: TRBD1; V: TRBV11-3
CDR3: CATSAARRAETQYF; DNA: TGTGCCACCAGTGCGGCCAGGAGGGCAGAGACCCAGTACTTC; J: TRBJ2-5; size: .; D: .; V: TRBV24-1
CDR3: CATQGNYGYTF; DNA: TGTGCCACCCAGGGAAACTATGGCTACACCTTC; J: TRBJ1-2; size: few; D: .; V: TRBV6-5
CDR3: CASRGPGHHQFF; DNA: TGCGCCAGCAGGGGGCCGGGACACCACCAGTTCTTC; J: TRBJ2-1; size: .; D: .; V: TRBV10-1
CDR3: CASSLVFHRGEEQYF; DNA: TGTGCCAGCAGCTTAGTCTTTCATAGGGGTGAGGAGCAGTACTTC; J: TRBJ2-7; size: .; D: .; V: TRBV7-9
CDR3: CASSTGRGQFSGANVLTF; DNA: TGTGCCAGCAGCACAGGGAGAGGGCAGTTCTCTGGGGCCAACGTCCTGACTTTC; J: TRBJ2-6; size: .; D: .; V: TRBV9
CDR3: CATSMARGMNTEAFF; DNA: TGTGCCACCAGCATGGCCAGGGGGATGAACACTGAAGCTTTCTTT; J: TRBJ1-1; size: .; D: TRBD1; V: TRBV15
CDR3: CASSGRQGEQYF; DNA: TGTGCCTCATCAGGGCGACAAGGCGAGCAGTACTTC; J: TRBJ2-7; size: .; D: .; V: TRBV30
CDR3: CASSLTLLGQGQPQHF; DNA: TGCGCCAGCAGCTTAACTCTATTGGGACAGGGGCAGCCCCAGCATTTT; J: TRBJ1-5; size: .; D: TRBD1; V: TRBV5-1
CDR3: CASSGDRTSGANVLTF; DNA: TGTGCCAGCAGCGGGGACAGGACCTCTGGGGCCAACGTCCTGACTTTC; J: TRBJ2-6; size: .; D: TRBD1; V: TRBV9
CDR3: CAITRDRTHYGYTF; DNA: TGTGCCATCACACGGGACAGGACCCACTATGGCTACACCTTC; J: TRBJ1-2; size: .; D: TRBD1; V: TRBV10-3
CDR3: CASSGATGTSSYNEQFF; DNA: TGTGCCAGCAGTGGCGCGACAGGGACTAGCTCCTACAATGAGCAGTTCTTC; J: TRBJ2-1; size: .; D: .; V: TRBV6-1
CDR3: CASSISEGVELFF; DNA: TGTGCCAGTAGTATATCCGAGGGCGTGGAGCTGTTTTTT; J: TRBJ2-2; size: .; D: .; V: TRBV19
CDR3: CASLALAGGNEQFF; DNA: TGTGCCTCTCTGGCGCTAGCGGGGGGGAATGAGCAGTTCTTC; J: TRBJ2-1; size: .; D: TRBD2; V: TRBV2
CDR3: CASSHDNTDTQYF; DNA: TGTGCCAGCAGCCACGACAACACAGATACGCAGTATTTT; J: TRBJ2-3; size: .; D: .; V: TRBV3-1/TRBV3-2
CDR3: CASSVRQGRRETQYF; DNA: TGTGCCAGCAGTGTTCGACAGGGGCGAAGGGAGACCCAGTACTTC; J: TRBJ2-5; size: .; D: TRBD1; V: TRBV2
CDR3: CASSSTRGRLGEQYF; DNA: TGTGCCAGCAGCTCTACCAGGGGGCGCTTGGGCGAGCAGTACTTC; J: TRBJ2-7; size: .; D: TRBD1; V: TRBV11-2
CDR3: CATSDSRRGGTQETQYF; DNA: TGTGCCACCAGTGATTCACGAAGGGGAGGAACCCAAGAGACCCAGTACTTC; J: TRBJ2-5; size: .; D: .; V: TRBV24-1
CDR3: CASSLGGLGTGELFF; DNA: TGTGCCAGCAGCTTAGGAGGGTTGGGGACCGGGGAGCTGTTTTTT; J: TRBJ2-2; size: .; D: .; V: TRBV7-6
CDR3: CAWRWAGTGELFF; DNA: TGTGCCTGGAGGTGGGCGGGCACCGGGGAGCTGTTTTTT; J: TRBJ2-2; size: .; D: .; V: TRBV30
CDR3: CASSKKQGFDEQYF; DNA: TGTGCCAGCAGTAAAAAACAGGGGTTCGACGAGCAGTACTTC; J: TRBJ2-7; size: .; D: TRBD1; V: TRBV6-5
CDR3: CASTAGGEHTEAFF; DNA: TGTGCCAGCACGGCAGGGGGCGAGCACACTGAAGCTTTCTTT; J: TRBJ1-1; size: .; D: TRBD1; V: TRBV2
CDR3: CASSSAGSLSGNTIYF; DNA: TGTGCCAGCAGTTCAGCAGGGTCCCTCTCTGGAAACACCATATATTTT; J: TRBJ1-3; size: .; D: .; V: TRBV6-2/TRBV6-3
CDR3: CAWRVTGYAGELFF; DNA: TGTGCCTGGAGGGTTACAGGGTATGCCGGGGAGCTGTTTTTT; J: TRBJ2-2; size: many; D: .; V: TRBV30
CDR3: CASSLGQDSEAFF; DNA: TGTGCCAGCAGCTTAGGACAGGATTCTGAAGCTTTCTTT; J: TRBJ1-1; size: .; D: .; V: TRBV11-3
CDR3: CASSSYGPDLTGELFF; DNA: TGTGCCAGCAGCTCCTACGGCCCGGACTTAACCGGGGAGCTGTTTTTT; J: TRBJ2-2; size: .; D: .; V: TRBV7-2
CDR3: CASSEVRGQVGTQYF; DNA: TGTGCCAGCAGTGAAGTAAGGGGGCAGGTCGGTACGCAGTATTTT; J: TRBJ2-3; size: .; D: TRBD1; V: TRBV6-1
CDR3: CASRGGAYEQYF; DNA: TGTGCCAGCAGGGGAGGGGCCTACGAGCAGTACTTC; J: TRBJ2-7; size: .; D: TRBD2; V: TRBV5-6
CDR3: CASSFRGLTTEAFF; DNA: TGTGCCAGCAGCTTCAGGGGCCTTACGACTGAAGCTTTCTTT; J: TRBJ1-1; size: once; D: .; V: TRBV11-2
CDR3: CASSQVGVAGAEQFF; DNA: TGCGCCAGCAGCCAAGTTGGGGTAGCGGGGGCCGAGCAGTTCTTC; J: TRBJ2-1; size: .; D: TRBD2; V: TRBV4-1
CDR3: CASSEVGQNNQPQHF; DNA: TGTGCCAGCAGCGAGGTGGGACAGAATAATCAGCCCCAGCATTTT; J: TRBJ1-5; size: .; D: TRBD1; V: TRBV6-5
CDR3: CASSFGGQGKEGYTF; DNA: TGTGCCAGCAGTTTTGGGGGACAGGGTAAAGAGGGCTACACCTTC; J: TRBJ1-2; size: once; D: TRBD1; V: TRBV28
CDR3: CASKGPGQSEAFF; DNA: TGCGCCAGCAAGGGCCCGGGACAGAGTGAAGCTTTCTTT; J: TRBJ1-1; size: .; D: TRBD1; V: TRBV10-2
CDR3: CASSELGQGRETQYF; DNA: TGTGCCAGCAGTGAACTGGGGCAGGGCCGAGAGACCCAGTACTTC; J: TRBJ2-5; size: once; D: .; V: TRBV6-1
CDR3: CASSLDYEGADGYTF; DNA: TGTGCCAGCAGCTTAGATTACGAGGGGGCTGATGGCTACACCTTC; J: TRBJ1-2; size: .; D: TRBD1; V: TRBV11-3
CDR3: CASSPGTGGVGYTF; DNA: TGCGCCAGCAGTCCAGGGACAGGGGGCGTTGGCTACACCTTC; J: TRBJ1-2; size: .; D: TRBD1; V: TRBV10-1
CDR3: CASSPTGGRQPQHF; DNA: TGTGCCAGCTCACCGACAGGGGGAAGGCAGCCCCAGCATTTT; J: TRBJ1-5; size: .; D: TRBD1; V: TRBV18
CDR3: CAWSGVGLTDTQYF; DNA: TGTGCCTGGAGTGGGGTGGGACTCACAGATACGCAGTATTTT; J: TRBJ2-3; size: .; D: .; V: TRBV30
CDR3: CASSQDTDRVHSNQPQHF; DNA: TGCGCCAGCAGCCAAGATACGGACAGGGTCCATAGCAATCAGCCCCAGCATTTT; J: TRBJ1-5; size: .; D: TRBD1; V: TRBV4-1
CDR3: CASSPVEGPQHF; DNA: TGTGCCAGCAGCCCCGTGGAGGGGCCCCAGCATTTT; J: TRBJ1-5; size: few; D: .; V: TRBV7-9